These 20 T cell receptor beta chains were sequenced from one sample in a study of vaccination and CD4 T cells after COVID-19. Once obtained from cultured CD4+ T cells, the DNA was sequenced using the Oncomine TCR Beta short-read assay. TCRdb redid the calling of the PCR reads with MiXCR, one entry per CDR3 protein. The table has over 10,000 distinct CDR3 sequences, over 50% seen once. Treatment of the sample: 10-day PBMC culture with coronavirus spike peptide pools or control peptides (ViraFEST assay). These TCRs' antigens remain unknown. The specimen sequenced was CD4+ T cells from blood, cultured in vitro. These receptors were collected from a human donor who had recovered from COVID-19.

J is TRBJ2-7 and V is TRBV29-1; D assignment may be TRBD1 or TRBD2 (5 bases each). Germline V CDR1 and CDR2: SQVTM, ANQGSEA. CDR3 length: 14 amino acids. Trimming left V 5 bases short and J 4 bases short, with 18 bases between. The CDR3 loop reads CSVMGLASGYEQYF. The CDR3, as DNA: TGCAGCGTTATGGGGCTAGCCTCAGGGTACGAGCAGTACTTC.

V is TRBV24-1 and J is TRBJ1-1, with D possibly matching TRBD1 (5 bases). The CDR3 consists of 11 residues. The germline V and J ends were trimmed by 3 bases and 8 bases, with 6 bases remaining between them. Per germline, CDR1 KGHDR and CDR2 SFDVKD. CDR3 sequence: CATSDNREAFF. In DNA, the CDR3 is TGTGCCACCAGTGATAACAGGGAAGCTTTCTTT.

CDR3 nucleotides: TGTGCCAGCAGCCAAGAGGCCGGATTTACCGGGGAGCTGTTTTTT. It is translated as CASSQEAGFTGELFF. The V and J genes are TRBV4-2 and TRBJ2-2, with no clear D. The V and J ends lost 0 bases and 5 bases respectively, with 10 bases between them. The CDR3 is 15 residues long. Germline V lookup: CDR1 LGHNA, CDR2 YNFKEQ.

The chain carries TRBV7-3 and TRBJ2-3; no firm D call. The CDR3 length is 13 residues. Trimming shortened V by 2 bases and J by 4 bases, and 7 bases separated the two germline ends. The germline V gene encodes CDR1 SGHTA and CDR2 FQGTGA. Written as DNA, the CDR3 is TGTGCCAGCAGCTTAGATTTTTCAGATACGCAGTATTTT. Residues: CASSLDFSDTQYF.

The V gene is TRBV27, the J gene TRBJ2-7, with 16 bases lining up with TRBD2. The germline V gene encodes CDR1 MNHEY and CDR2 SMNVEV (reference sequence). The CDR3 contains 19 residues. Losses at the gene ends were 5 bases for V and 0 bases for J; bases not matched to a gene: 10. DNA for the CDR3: TGTGCCAGCAGTCACTCGGGACTAGCGGGAGGGAAAAACTCCTACGAGCAGTACTTC. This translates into CASSHSGLAGGKNSYEQYF.

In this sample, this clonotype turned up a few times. In nucleotides, the CDR3 is TGCAGTGCTAGCGACAGGGAGGGCTACACCTTC. Translated, it gives CSASDREGYTF. The rearrangement links TRBV20-1 to TRBJ1-2, with 7 bases matching TRBD1. Germline loops: CDR1 DFQATT, CDR2 SNEGSKA (reference sequence). The V segment lost 3 bases and the J segment 8 bases; nucleotides outside the gene matches: 3. The CDR3 runs 11 residues.

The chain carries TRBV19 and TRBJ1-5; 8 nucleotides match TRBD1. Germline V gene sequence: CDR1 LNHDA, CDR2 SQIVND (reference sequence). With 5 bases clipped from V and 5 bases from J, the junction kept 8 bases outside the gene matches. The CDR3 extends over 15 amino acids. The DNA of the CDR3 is TGTGCCAGTAGTCCCCGGGACAGGACCCATCAGCCCCAGCATTTT. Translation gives CASSPRDRTHQPQHF. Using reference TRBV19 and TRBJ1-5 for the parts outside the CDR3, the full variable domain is DGGITQSPKYLFRKEGQNVTLSCEQNLNHDAMYWYRQDPGQGLRLIYYSQIVNDFQKGDIAEGYSVSREKKESFPLTVTSAQKNPTAFYLCASSPRDRTHQPQHFGDGTRLSIL.

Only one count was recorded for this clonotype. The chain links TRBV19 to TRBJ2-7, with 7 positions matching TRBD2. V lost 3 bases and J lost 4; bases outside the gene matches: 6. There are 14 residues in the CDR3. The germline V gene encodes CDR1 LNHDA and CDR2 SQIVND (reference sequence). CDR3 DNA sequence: TGTGCCAGTAGTATGTCTCAACTAGCGTACGAGCAGTACTTC. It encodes CASSMSQLAYEQYF.

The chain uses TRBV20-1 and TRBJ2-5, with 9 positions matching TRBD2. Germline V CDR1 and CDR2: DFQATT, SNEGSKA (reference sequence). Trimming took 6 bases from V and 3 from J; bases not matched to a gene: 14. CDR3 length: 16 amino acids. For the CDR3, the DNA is TGCAGTGCGGCTGGGGGCGGCGGGGGGGCTGAAGAGACCCAGTACTTC. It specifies CSAAGGGGGAEETQYF.

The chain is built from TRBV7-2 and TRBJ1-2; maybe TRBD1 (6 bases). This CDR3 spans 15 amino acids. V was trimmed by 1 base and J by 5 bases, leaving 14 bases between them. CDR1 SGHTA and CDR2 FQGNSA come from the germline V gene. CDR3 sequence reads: CASSLDGGFGYGYTF. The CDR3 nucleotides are TGTGCCAGCAGCTTAGATGGGGGCTTTGGATATGGCTACACCTTC.

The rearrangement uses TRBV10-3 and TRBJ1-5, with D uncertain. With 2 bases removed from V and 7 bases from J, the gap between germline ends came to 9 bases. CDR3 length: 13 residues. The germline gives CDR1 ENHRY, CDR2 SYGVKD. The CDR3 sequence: CAISEGVRQPQHF. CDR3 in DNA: TGTGCCATCAGTGAGGGGGTGAGGCAGCCCCAGCATTTT.

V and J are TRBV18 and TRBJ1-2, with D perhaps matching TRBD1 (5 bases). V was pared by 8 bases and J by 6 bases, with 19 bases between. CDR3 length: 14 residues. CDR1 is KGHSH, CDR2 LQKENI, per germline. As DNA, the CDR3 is TGTGCCAGCCAAACGCGCAATTCGGACAATGGCTACACCTTC. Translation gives CASQTRNSDNGYTF. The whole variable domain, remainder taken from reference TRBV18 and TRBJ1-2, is NAGVMQNPRHLVRRRGQEARLRCSPMKGHSHVYWYRQLPEEGLKFMVYLQKENIIDESGMPKERFSAEFPKEGPSILRIQQVVRGDSAAYFCASQTRNSDNGYTFGSGTRLTVV.

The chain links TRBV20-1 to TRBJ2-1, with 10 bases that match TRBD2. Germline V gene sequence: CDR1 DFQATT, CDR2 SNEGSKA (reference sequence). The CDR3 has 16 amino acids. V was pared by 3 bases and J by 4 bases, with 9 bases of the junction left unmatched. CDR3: CSARYRTSGVYNEQFF. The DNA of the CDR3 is TGCAGTGCTAGGTATCGGACTAGCGGAGTATACAATGAGCAGTTCTTC.

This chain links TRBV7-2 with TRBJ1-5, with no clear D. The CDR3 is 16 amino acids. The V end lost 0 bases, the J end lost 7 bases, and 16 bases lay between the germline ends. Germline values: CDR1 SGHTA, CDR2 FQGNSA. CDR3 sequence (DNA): TGTGCCAGCAGCTTAGCGGGAGGGAAGGTCGGGCAGCCCCAGCATTTT. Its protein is CASSLAGGKVGQPQHF.

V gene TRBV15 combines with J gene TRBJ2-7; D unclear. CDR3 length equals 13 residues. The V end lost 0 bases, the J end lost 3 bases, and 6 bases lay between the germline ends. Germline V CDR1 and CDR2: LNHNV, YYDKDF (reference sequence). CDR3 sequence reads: CATSRDEDYEQYF. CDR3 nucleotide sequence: TGTGCCACCAGCAGAGATGAGGACTACGAGCAGTACTTC.

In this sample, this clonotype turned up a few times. Written as DNA, the CDR3 is TGTGCCAGCAGTGGCACAGGGACTGCAGAGACCCAGTACTTC. This translates into CASSGTGTAETQYF. V gene TRBV6-1 combines with J gene TRBJ2-5; tentatively, D is TRBD1 or TRBD2 (6 bases each). Trimming pared 4 bases from V and 4 bases from J, leaving 13 bases between. Germline loops: CDR1 MNHNS, CDR2 SASEGT. CDR3 length equals 14 residues.

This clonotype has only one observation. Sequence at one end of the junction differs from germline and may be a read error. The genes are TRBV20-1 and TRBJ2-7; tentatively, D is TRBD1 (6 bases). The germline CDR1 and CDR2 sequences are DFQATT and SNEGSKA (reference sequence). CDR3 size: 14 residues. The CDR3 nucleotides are TGCAGTGCTAGAGTGGCAGGGGCATTTTACGAGCAGTGCTTC. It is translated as CSARVAGAFYEQCF.

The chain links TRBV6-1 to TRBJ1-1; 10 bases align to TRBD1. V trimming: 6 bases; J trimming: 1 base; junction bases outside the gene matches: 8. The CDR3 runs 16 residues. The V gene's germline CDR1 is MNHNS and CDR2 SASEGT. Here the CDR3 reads CASRHRQGARNTEAFF. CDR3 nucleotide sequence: TGTGCCAGCAGGCATAGACAGGGGGCGAGGAACACTGAAGCTTTCTTT.

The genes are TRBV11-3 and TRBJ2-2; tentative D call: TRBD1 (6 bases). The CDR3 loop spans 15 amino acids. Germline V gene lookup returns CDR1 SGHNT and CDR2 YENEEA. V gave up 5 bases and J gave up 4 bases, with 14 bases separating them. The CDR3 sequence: CASSRGGPGTGELFF. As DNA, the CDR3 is TGTGCCAGCAGCCGAGGGGGACCCGGCACCGGGGAGCTGTTTTTT.

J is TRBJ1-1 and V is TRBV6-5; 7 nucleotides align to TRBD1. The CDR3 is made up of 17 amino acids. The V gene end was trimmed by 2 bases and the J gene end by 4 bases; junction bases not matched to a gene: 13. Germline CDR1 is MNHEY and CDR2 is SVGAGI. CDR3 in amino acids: CASSYGTTGTARTEAFF. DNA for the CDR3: TGTGCCAGCAGTTACGGGACGACAGGGACGGCGCGCACTGAAGCTTTCTTT.